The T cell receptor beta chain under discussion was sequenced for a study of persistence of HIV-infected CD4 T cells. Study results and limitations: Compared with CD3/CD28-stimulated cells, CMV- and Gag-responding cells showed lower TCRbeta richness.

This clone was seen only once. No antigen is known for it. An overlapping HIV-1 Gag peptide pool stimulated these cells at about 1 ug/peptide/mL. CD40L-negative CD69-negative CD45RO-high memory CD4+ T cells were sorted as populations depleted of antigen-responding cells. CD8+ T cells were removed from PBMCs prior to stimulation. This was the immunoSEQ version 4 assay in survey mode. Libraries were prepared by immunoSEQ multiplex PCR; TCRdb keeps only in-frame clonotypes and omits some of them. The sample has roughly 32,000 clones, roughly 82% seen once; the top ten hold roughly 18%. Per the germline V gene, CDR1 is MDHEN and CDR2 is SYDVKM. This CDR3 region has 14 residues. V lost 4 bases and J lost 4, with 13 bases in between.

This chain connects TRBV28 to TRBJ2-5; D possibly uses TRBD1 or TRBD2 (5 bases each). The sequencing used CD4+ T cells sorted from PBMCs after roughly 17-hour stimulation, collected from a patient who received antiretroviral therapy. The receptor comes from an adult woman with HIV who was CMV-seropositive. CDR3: CASSSGAAGETQYF. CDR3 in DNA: TGTGCCAGCAGTTCCGGGGCTGCAGGAGAGACCCAGTACTTC.